The T cell receptor beta chain described here comes from a study of T cell changes during pregnancy in multiple sclerosis. This table comes from immunoSEQ multiplex PCR, and its TCRdb copy is limited to in-frame clones, with some not included. The table shows tens of thousands of clones, with 92% occurring only once. CDR1 and CDR2 from the germline V gene are ENHRY and SYGVKD. The CDR3 has 13 amino acids. V lost 0 bases and J lost 3, with 5 bases in between. This rearrangement joins TRBV10-3 to TRBJ1-1; D gene ambiguous. The sample in question was peripheral blood, obtained in the third trimester of pregnancy. This clonotype originated in a female donor in good health, enrolled as a control in a pregnancy study. CDR3 protein: CAISESAYTEAFF. The CDR3 DNA reads as TGTGCCATCAGTGAGTCGGCATACACTGAAGCTTTCTTT.